Below are 8 T cell receptor beta chains sequenced from a single sample in a study of T cell changes during pregnancy in multiple sclerosis (dated by TCRdb to between 2017 and 2020). Libraries were built with the immunoSEQ multiplex PCR assay. TCRdb re-hosts the immuneACCESS table, in-frame sequences only. Its copies lack some clones; in the studies checked, an unresolved V gene accounts for under half of them, and the cause for the rest is not known. The sample includes 13,000 or so clones, with just over 90% observed a single time. The ten top clones hold roughly 2.8% of the sample. The sample in question was peripheral blood, obtained in the second trimester of pregnancy. All receptors derive from a female donor in good health, enrolled as a control in a pregnancy study.

The rearrangement uses TRBV5-1 and TRBJ2-7; possibly TRBD1 for D (6 bases). V lost 0 bases and J 3 bases, leaving 10 bases between the germline ends. The CDR3 is 14 amino acids. Looked up from germline, CDR1 is SGHRS and CDR2 is YFSETQ. The CDR3 reads CASSLEGHNYEQYF. Written as DNA, the CDR3 is TGCGCCAGCAGCTTGGAGGGACATAACTACGAGCAGTACTTC.

This sequence joins TRBV4-3 and TRBJ1-3, with 10 bases lining up with TRBD1. CDR3 length: 15 amino acids. The germline V gene encodes CDR1 LGHNA and CDR2 YSLEER. With 6 bases clipped from V and 4 bases from J, the junction kept 6 bases outside the gene matches. Here the CDR3 reads CASSRDRGYGNTIYF. As DNA, the CDR3 is TGCGCCAGCAGTCGGGACAGGGGCTACGGAAACACCATATATTTT.

The table lists this clone with a few counts. J is TRBJ2-7 and V is TRBV28; 11 bases are a match to TRBD1. V lost 3 bases and J lost 0; bases outside the gene matches: 13. CDR1 is MDHEN and CDR2 is SYDVKM in the germline V gene. CDR3 length: 19 amino acids. CDR3 region: CASSLPSGTGGRSSYEQYF. In DNA, the CDR3 is TGTGCCAGCAGTTTGCCGTCTGGGACAGGGGGACGTTCCTCCTACGAGCAGTACTTC. The full variable domain, in which reference TRBV28 and TRBJ2-7 provide the parts outside the CDR3, is DVKVTQSSRYLVKRTGEKVFLECVQDMDHENMFWYRQDPGLGLRLIYFSYDVKMKEKGDIPEGYSVSREKKERFSLILESASTNQTSMYLCASSLPSGTGGRSSYEQYFGPGTRLTVT.

The chain is built from TRBV19 and TRBJ2-1; 9 nucleotides agree with TRBD2. The V and J ends lost 4 bases and 7 bases, in that order; junction bases with no gene match: 11. The CDR3 is 16 amino acids. Germline V CDR1 and CDR2: LNHDA, SQIVND (reference sequence). The CDR3 protein is CASSKTGTSRINEQFF. The DNA of the CDR3 is TGTGCCAGTAGTAAGACCGGGACTAGCCGAATTAATGAGCAGTTCTTC.

This chain uses TRBV5-4 with TRBJ2-1; no firm D call. The germline V gene has CDR1 SGHNT and CDR2 YYREEE (reference sequence). Trimming left V 6 bases short and J 0 bases short, with 16 bases between. CDR3 size: 16 residues. The CDR3 sequence is CASTNSRTSSYNEQFF. CDR3 nucleotides: TGTGCCAGCACCAACAGTCGCACGAGCTCCTACAATGAGCAGTTCTTC.

The CDR3 coding sequence is TGTGCCAGCAGTTTAGCCAGGGGGCGAGAAAAACTGTTTTTT. As protein: CASSLARGREKLFF. V gene TRBV27 combines with J gene TRBJ1-4; TRBD1 matches at 8 bases. The trim removed 2 bases at V and 8 bases at J, leaving 4 bases unmatched. CDR1 is MNHEY, CDR2 SMNVEV, per germline (reference sequence). CDR3 length: 14 amino acids.

J is TRBJ1-2 and V is TRBV9; D gene uncertain. The CDR3 is made up of 14 amino acids. From germline, CDR1 is SGDLS and CDR2 YYNGEE. Trimming took 0 bases from V and 4 from J, leaving 10 bases between them. CDR3 loop: CASSVGSETYGYTF. CDR3 in DNA: TGTGCCAGCAGCGTAGGGTCGGAGACCTATGGCTACACCTTC.

The chain uses TRBV11-3 and TRBJ2-2, with D uncertain. V lost 5 bases and J 5 bases, leaving 9 bases between the germline ends. CDR1 and CDR2 from the germline V gene are SGHNT and YENEEA. The CDR3 covers 13 residues. This CDR3 reads CASSPHKTGELFF. CDR3 in DNA: TGTGCCAGCAGCCCCCACAAAACCGGGGAGCTGTTTTTT.